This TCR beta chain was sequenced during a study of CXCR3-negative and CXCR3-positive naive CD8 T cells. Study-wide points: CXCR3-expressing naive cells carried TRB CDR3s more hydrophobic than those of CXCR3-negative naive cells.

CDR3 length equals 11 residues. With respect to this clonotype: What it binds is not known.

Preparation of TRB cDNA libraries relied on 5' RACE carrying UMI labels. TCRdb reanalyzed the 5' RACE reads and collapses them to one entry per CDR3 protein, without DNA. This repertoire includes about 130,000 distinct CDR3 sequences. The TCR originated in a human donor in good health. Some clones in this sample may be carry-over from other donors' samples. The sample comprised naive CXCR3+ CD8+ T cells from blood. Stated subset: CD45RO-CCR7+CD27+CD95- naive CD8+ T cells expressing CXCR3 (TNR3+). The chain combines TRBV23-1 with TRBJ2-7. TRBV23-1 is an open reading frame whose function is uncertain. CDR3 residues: CASSESPEQYF.